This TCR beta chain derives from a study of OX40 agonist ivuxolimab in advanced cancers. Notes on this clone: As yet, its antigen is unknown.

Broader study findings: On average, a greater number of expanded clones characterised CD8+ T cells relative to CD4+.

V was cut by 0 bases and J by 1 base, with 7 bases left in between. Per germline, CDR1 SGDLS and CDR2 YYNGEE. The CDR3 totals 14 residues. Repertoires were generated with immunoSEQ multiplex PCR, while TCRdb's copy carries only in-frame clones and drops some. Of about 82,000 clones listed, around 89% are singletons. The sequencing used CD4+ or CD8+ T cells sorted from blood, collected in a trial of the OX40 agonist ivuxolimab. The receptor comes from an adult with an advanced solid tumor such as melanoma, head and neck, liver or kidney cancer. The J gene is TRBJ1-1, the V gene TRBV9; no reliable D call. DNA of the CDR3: TGTGCCAGCAGCGTAGGAGGATCGAACACTGAAGCTTTCTTT. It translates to CASSVGGSNTEAFF. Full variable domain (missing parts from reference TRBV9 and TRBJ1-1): DSGVTQTPKHLITATGQRVTLRCSPRSGDLSVYWYQQSLDQGLQFLIQYYNGEERAKGNILERFSAQQFPDLHSELNLSSLELGDSALYFCASSVGGSNTEAFFGQGTRLTVV.